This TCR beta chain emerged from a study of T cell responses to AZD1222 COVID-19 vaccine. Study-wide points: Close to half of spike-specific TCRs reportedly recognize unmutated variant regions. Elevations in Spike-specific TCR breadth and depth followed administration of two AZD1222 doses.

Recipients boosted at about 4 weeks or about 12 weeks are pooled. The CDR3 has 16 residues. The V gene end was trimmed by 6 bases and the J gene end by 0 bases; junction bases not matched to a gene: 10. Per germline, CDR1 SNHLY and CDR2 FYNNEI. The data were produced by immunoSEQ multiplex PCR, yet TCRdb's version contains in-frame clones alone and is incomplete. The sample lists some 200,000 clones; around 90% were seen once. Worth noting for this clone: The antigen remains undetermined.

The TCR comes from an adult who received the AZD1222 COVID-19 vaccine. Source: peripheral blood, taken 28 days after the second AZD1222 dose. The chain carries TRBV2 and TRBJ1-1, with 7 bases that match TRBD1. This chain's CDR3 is CASRPGQATMNTEAFF. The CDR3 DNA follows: TGTGCCAGCAGACCTGGACAGGCAACCATGAACACTGAAGCTTTCTTT.